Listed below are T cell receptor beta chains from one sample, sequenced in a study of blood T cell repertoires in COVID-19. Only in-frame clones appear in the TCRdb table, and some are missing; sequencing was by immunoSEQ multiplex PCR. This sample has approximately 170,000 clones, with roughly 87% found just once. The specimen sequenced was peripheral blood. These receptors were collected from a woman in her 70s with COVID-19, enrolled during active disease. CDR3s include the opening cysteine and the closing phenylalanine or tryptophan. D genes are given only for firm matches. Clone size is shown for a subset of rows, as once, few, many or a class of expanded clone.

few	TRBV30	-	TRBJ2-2	CAWSSYNTGELFF	TGTGCCTGGAGTAGCTATAACACCGGGGAGCTGTTTTTT
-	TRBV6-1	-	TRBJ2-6	CASSEASGYVSSGANVLTF	TGTGCCAGCAGTGAAGCCTCGGGGTACGTCAGTTCTGGGGCCAACGTCCTGACTTTC
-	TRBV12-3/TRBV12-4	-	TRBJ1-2	CASAGTSGYTF	TGTGCCAGCGCGGGGACGAGTGGCTACACCTTC
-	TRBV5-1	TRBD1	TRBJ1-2	CASSLAVGTERAYGYTF	TGCGCCAGCAGCTTGGCCGTGGGGACAGAGAGGGCCTATGGCTACACCTTC
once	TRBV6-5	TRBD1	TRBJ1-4	CASSSQGQGLLSKLFF	TGTGCCAGCAGTTCCCAGGGACAGGGGTTACTTTCGAAACTGTTTTTT
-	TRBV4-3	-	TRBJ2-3	CASSPQTGFRFADTQYF	TGCGCCAGCAGCCCTCAAACGGGGTTTAGGTTCGCAGATACGCAGTATTTT
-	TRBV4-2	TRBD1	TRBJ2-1	CASSHDRGNEQFF	TGTGCCAGCAGCCACGACAGGGGCAATGAGCAGTTCTTC
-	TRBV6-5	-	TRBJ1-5	CASSPPGGSPQHF	TGTGCCAGCAGCCCCCCGGGTGGGTCGCCCCAGCATTTT
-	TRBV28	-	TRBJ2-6	CASGGGSSGANVLTF	TGTGCCAGTGGTGGGGGCTCCTCTGGGGCCAACGTCCTGACTTTC
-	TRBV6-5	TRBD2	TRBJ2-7	CASSGLSGRVYEQYF	TGTGCCAGCAGCGGACTTAGCGGGAGGGTGTACGAGCAGTACTTC
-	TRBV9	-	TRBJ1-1	CASSPRGNTEAFF	TGTGCCAGCAGCCCTCGGGGGAACACTGAAGCTTTCTTT
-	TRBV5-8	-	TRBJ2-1	CASSLAAGGHEQFF	TGTGCCAGCAGCTTGGCGGCAGGAGGGCATGAGCAGTTCTTC
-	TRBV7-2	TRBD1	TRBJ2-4	CASSAEQGNIQYF	TGTGCCAGCAGCGCAGAACAGGGGAACATTCAGTACTTC
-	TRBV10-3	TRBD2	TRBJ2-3	CAIGTSGSADTQYF	TGTGCCATCGGGACTAGCGGGAGTGCAGATACGCAGTATTTT
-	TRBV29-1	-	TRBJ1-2	CSVATGGGSGYTF	TGCAGCGTTGCCACCGGTGGGGGGTCTGGCTACACCTTC
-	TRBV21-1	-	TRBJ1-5	CASSKALDRGQPQHF	TGTGCCAGCAGCAAAGCGCTAGATAGGGGCCAGCCCCAGCATTTT
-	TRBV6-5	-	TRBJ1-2	CASSWGGTLYGYTF	TGTGCCAGCAGCTGGGGAGGAACCCTCTATGGCTACACCTTC
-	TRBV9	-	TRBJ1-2	CASSVELWGGGYTF	TGTGCCAGCAGCGTAGAATTGTGGGGGGGTGGCTACACCTTC
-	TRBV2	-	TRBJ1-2	CASNSGGENGYTF	TGTGCCAGCAACTCAGGTGGTGAGAATGGCTACACCTTC
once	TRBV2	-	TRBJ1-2	CASSEPLGRLKSYGYTF	TGTGCCAGCAGTGAGCCTCTAGGCAGACTCAAGTCCTATGGCTACACCTTC
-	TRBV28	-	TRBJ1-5	CASIAGGGGNQPQHF	TGTGCCAGCATCGCCGGGGGTGGGGGCAATCAGCCCCAGCATTTT
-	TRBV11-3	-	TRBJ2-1	CASSLDPVYNEQFF	TGTGCCAGCAGCTTAGATCCAGTCTACAATGAGCAGTTCTTC
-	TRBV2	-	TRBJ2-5	CASTGLGLTETQYF	TGTGCCAGCACCGGTTTGGGGCTTACGGAGACCCAGTACTTC
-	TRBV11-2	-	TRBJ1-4	CASSPSSALNEKLFF	TGTGCCAGCAGCCCCTCAAGTGCGCTAAATGAAAAACTGTTTTTT
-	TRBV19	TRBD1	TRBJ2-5	CASSPGTGWETQYF	TGTGCCAGTAGCCCCGGGACAGGGTGGGAGACCCAGTACTTC
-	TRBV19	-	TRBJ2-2	CASSRRAGASTGELFF	TGTGCCAGTAGTAGACGGGCGGGGGCCAGCACCGGGGAGCTGTTTTTT
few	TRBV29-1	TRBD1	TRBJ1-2	CSVGQGGYGYTF	TGCAGCGTTGGACAGGGAGGCTATGGCTACACCTTC
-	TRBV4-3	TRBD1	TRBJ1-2	CASSITGVGGYTF	TGCGCCAGCAGCATAACAGGGGTGGGTGGCTACACCTTC
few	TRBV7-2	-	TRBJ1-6	CASSYSQGPLHF	TGTGCCAGCAGCTATTCACAGGGACCCCTCCACTTT
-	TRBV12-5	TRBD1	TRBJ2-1	CASGEQGTRPFF	TGTGCTAGTGGTGAACAGGGGACCCGACCTTTCTTC
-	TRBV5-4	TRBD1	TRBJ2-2	CASSGDRGSNTGELFF	TGTGCCAGCAGCGGGGACAGGGGGTCGAACACCGGGGAGCTGTTTTTT
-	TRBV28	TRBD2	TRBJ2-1	CASSLAGGPHNEQFF	TGTGCCAGCAGTTTAGCGGGAGGGCCTCACAATGAGCAGTTCTTC
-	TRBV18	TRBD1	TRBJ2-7	CASSLDRVVYEQYF	TGTGCCAGCTCACTCGACAGGGTAGTATACGAGCAGTACTTC
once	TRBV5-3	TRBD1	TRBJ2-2	CARGPGTGKVKTGELFF	TGTGCCAGAGGTCCCGGGACAGGGAAGGTGAAGACCGGGGAGCTGTTTTTT
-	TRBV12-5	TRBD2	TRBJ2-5	CASGLSGGEETQYF	TGTGCTAGTGGTTTGAGCGGGGGGGAAGAGACCCAGTACTTC
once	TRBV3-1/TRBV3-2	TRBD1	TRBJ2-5	CASSQDSPGGRETQYF	TGTGCCAGCAGCCAAGACTCGCCAGGGGGCAGGGAGACCCAGTACTTC
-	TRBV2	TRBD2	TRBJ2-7	CASRAGLAGVGEQYF	TGTGCCAGCAGGGCGGGACTAGCGGGAGTGGGGGAGCAGTACTTC
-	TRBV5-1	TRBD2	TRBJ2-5	CASSLAAGRKTQYF	TGCGCCAGCAGCTTGGCAGCGGGGCGGAAGACCCAGTACTTC
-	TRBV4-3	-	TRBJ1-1	CASSPGVGGTEAFF	TGCGCCAGCAGCCCAGGTGTAGGGGGCACTGAAGCTTTCTTT
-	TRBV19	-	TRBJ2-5	CASGWGAFMYF	TGTGCCAGTGGGTGGGGCGCATTTATGTACTTC
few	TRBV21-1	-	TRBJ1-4	CASDTGEGWEKLFF	TGTGCCTCCGACACCGGGGAGGGGTGGGAAAAACTGTTTTTT
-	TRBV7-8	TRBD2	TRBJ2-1	CASSLALGLAGGPHEQFF	TGTGCCAGCAGCTTAGCCCTTGGACTAGCGGGAGGGCCCCATGAGCAGTTCTTC
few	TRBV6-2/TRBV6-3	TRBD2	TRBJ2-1	CASSARRAGGPPYNEQFF	TGTGCCAGCAGTGCAAGAAGAGCGGGAGGGCCGCCCTACAATGAGCAGTTCTTC
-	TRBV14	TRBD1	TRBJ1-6	CASSQEGQGVFFSSLHF	TGTGCCAGCAGCCAAGAAGGACAGGGGGTTTTTTTTTCATCCCTCCACTTT
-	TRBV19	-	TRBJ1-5	CASSIPGPRGPQHF	TGTGCCAGTAGTATCCCCGGGCCCCGGGGGCCCCAGCATTTT
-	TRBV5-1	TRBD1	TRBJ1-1	CASSVDRGRSTRAFF	TGCGCCAGCAGCGTGGACAGGGGGCGGTCCACGAGAGCTTTCTTT
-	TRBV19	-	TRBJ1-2	CASSIKADYGYTF	TGTGCCAGTAGTATTAAAGCGGACTATGGCTACACCTTC
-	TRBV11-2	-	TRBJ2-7	CASSLGVASNYEQYF	TGTGCCAGCAGCTTAGGAGTTGCCTCCAACTACGAGCAGTACTTC
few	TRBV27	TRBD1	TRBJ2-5	CASRQGQGERYTQYF	TGTGCCAGCAGGCAGGGACAGGGGGAGAGGTATACCCAGTACTTC
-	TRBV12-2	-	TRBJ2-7	CASRPGQGSPYEQYF	TGTGCAAGTCGACCCGGACAGGGATCGCCCTACGAGCAGTACTTC